This entry features one T cell receptor (beta chain) sequence. Antigen: not known. The beta constant-region primer was an equimolar mix of two oligonucleotides covering TRBC1 and TRBC2. Nested alpha and beta constant-region primers with the SP2 primer drove four PCR rounds on ligated cDNA. An oligonucleotide with the SP2 primer and a 12-nucleotide UMI was ligated to the cDNA 3' end. TCRdb processed the UMI-ligation and nested PCR reads anew with MiXCR; each CDR3 protein has one entry. Among 95,000 to 150,000 distinct CDR3 sequences listed, around 35% were seen once. This sample is drawn from a study of naive and memory T cell subsets. Overall study results and limits: Over 85% of naive TCR sequences appeared only once, unlike memory subsets. TCR abundance followed a power law differing between naive and memory subsets.

CDR3 length: 14 residues. The ends were cut back, 5 bases at V and 5 bases at J, with 13 bases in the middle. Germline V CDR1 and CDR2: LGHNT, FRNRAP. This sequence was found in a human donor in good health. Sequenced: central memory CD4+ T cells from blood. The chain combines TRBV12-5 with TRBJ1-5; D possibly corresponds to TRBD1 (6 bases). The CDR3 nucleotides are TGTGCTAGTGGTCCTGACAGGCCCCATCAGCCCCAGCATTTT. This codes for CASGPDRPHQPQHF.